A selection of T cell receptor beta chains follows, all from one sample in a study of technical replicates of blood from a handful of donors. TCRdb's table, derived via immunoSEQ multiplex PCR, lists solely in-frame clones and lacks some. The sample consists of around 70,000 clones, 85% to 95% of them appearing once. Sequencing was done on a sample of T cells isolated from PBMCs. These receptors were obtained from a human donor in good health. CDR3s include the opening cysteine and the closing phenylalanine or tryptophan. Fields, in order: D gene, clone size, J gene, V gene, CDR3 protein, CDR3 DNA. The D gene is left open where the match is weak. A clone size is listed for some rows: how often the clone was seen (once, few, many), or a class if it is expanded.

TRBD1 | NA | TRBJ2-5 | TRBV5-4 | CASSGRTGGEGETQYF | TGTGCCAGCAGCGGACGGACAGGGGGCGAGGGAGAGACCCAGTACTTC
TRBD2 | NA | TRBJ2-3 | TRBV27 | CASSVWAGGFTDTQYF | TGTGCCAGCAGTGTTTGGGCGGGAGGTTTCACAGATACGCAGTATTTT
NA | NA | TRBJ1-2 | TRBV2 | CASSPGTNYGYTF | TGTGCCAGCAGTCCAGGCACTAACTATGGCTACACCTTC
TRBD1 | NA | TRBJ2-7 | TRBV27 | CASSFRDRAYEQYF | TGTGCCAGCAGTTTCCGGGACAGGGCCTACGAGCAGTACTTC
NA | once | TRBJ1-5 | TRBV9 | CASSVGGGAAQPQHF | TGTGCCAGCAGCGTAGGCGGGGGGGCCGCTCAGCCCCAGCATTTT
TRBD1 | NA | TRBJ1-1 | TRBV15 | CATSTVTGGGTEAFF | TGTGCCACCAGCACAGTGACAGGGGGCGGCACTGAAGCTTTCTTT
TRBD1 | once | TRBJ1-1 | TRBV13 | CASSLTDRANTEAFF | TGTGCCAGCAGCCTCACCGACAGGGCGAACACTGAAGCTTTCTTT
TRBD1 | NA | TRBJ1-2 | TRBV28 | CASSPGQLWGYTF | TGTGCCAGCAGTCCGGGACAGCTGTGGGGCTACACCTTC
TRBD1 | NA | TRBJ1-2 | TRBV5-1 | CASNLGQSNYGYTF | TGCGCCAGCAACCTGGGACAGAGCAACTATGGCTACACCTTC
TRBD1 | NA | TRBJ2-5 | TRBV30 | CAWSITGGTGGETQYF | TGTGCCTGGAGTATCACAGGGGGCACCGGGGGAGAGACCCAGTACTTC
NA | NA | TRBJ2-2 | TRBV12-5 | CSSGGGAGELFF | TGTTCTTCTGGGGGGGGCGCCGGGGAGCTGTTTTTT
TRBD1 | few | TRBJ1-2 | TRBV6-5 | CASSPPGQRMGYTF | TGTGCCAGCAGCCCCCCGGGACAGAGGATGGGCTACACCTTC
NA | once | TRBJ2-5 | TRBV20-1 | CSALRETQYF | TGCAGTGCCCTAAGAGAGACCCAGTACTTC
NA | once | TRBJ1-1 | TRBV5-1 | CASSWQGLETEAFF | TGCGCCAGCAGCTGGCAGGGATTGGAGACTGAAGCTTTCTTT
TRBD1 | NA | TRBJ1-5 | TRBV7-2 | CASSSARDRQGSQPQHF | TGTGCCAGCAGCTCCGCCCGGGATCGACAGGGGAGTCAGCCCCAGCATTTT
TRBD1 | NA | TRBJ1-3 | TRBV6-6 | CASSTGTVSGNTIYF | TGTGCCAGCAGTACCGGGACAGTCTCTGGAAACACCATATATTTT
TRBD1 | NA | TRBJ1-6 | TRBV5-6 | CASSSAEGASPLHF | TGTGCCAGCAGCTCGGCAGAGGGGGCCTCACCCCTCCACTTT
TRBD2 | NA | TRBJ2-3 | TRBV6-5 | CASSYSTSADTQYF | TGTGCCAGCAGTTACTCGACTAGCGCAGATACGCAGTATTTT
TRBD2 | NA | TRBJ2-5 | TRBV10-1 | CASSESGLAETQYF | TGCGCCAGCAGTGAGTCCGGACTAGCGGAGACCCAGTACTTC
NA | NA | TRBJ2-2 | TRBV29-1 | CSVVTPKTNTGELFF | TGCAGCGTTGTGACACCTAAGACGAACACCGGGGAGCTGTTTTTT
NA | once | TRBJ2-3 | TRBV11-3 | CASSPTSGDDTQYF | TGTGCCAGCAGCCCTACATCGGGGGACGATACGCAGTATTTT
TRBD1 | once | TRBJ2-7 | TRBV7-6 | CASSFGTAYEQYF | TGTGCCAGCAGCTTCGGGACAGCCTACGAGCAGTACTTC
TRBD1 | NA | TRBJ2-1 | TRBV2 | CASSEKGAYNEQFF | TGTGCCAGCAGTGAAAAGGGGGCTTACAATGAGCAGTTCTTC
TRBD2 | NA | TRBJ2-3 | TRBV14 | CASSRKFETGTSGGADTQYF | TGTGCCAGCAGCCGAAAATTCGAGACCGGGACTAGCGGGGGCGCAGATACGCAGTATTTT
NA | NA | TRBJ2-7 | TRBV27 | CASTRGPPYEQYF | TGTGCCAGCACCAGGGGACCACCTTACGAGCAGTACTTC
TRBD1 | once | TRBJ2-5 | TRBV10-3 | CAISEEGQEPQETQYF | TGTGCCATCAGTGAGGAGGGACAGGAACCACAAGAGACCCAGTACTTC
TRBD2 | NA | TRBJ2-7 | TRBV2 | CASSEFPLLAGGDYYEQYF | TGTGCCAGCAGTGAATTCCCCCTTCTAGCGGGGGGAGATTACTACGAGCAGTACTTC
NA | NA | TRBJ2-3 | TRBV18 | CASSPPSTDTQYF | TGTGCCAGCTCACCCCCGAGCACAGATACGCAGTATTTT
TRBD2 | NA | TRBJ2-1 | TRBV7-9 | CASSLAGLAVYNEQFF | TGTGCCAGCAGCTTAGCGGGACTAGCGGTGTACAATGAGCAGTTCTTC
NA | NA | TRBJ2-7 | TRBV30 | CAWSVSAGAYEQYF | TGTGCCTGGAGTGTCTCGGCAGGGGCCTACGAGCAGTACTTC
NA | NA | TRBJ2-7 | TRBV28 | CAIGDSYEQYF | TGTGCCATCGGGGACTCCTACGAGCAGTACTTC
NA | NA | TRBJ1-5 | TRBV18 | CASSPEVAVNQPQHF | TGTGCCAGCTCACCAGAGGTGGCAGTCAATCAGCCCCAGCATTTT
TRBD1 | once | TRBJ1-5 | TRBV27 | CASSQGAGQPQHF | TGTGCCAGCAGTCAGGGGGCAGGTCAGCCCCAGCATTTT
NA | NA | TRBJ2-3 | TRBV4-1 | CASSQDRQGLTDTQYF | TGCGCCAGCAGCCAAGATAGGCAGGGTCTGACAGATACGCAGTATTTT
NA | NA | TRBJ1-2 | TRBV18 | CASSPTGEGNYGYTF | TGTGCCAGCTCACCTACCGGGGAAGGGAACTATGGCTACACCTTC
NA | NA | TRBJ1-2 | TRBV7-6 | CASSLAGGAYGYTF | TGTGCCAGCAGCTTAGCAGGGGGGGCCTATGGCTACACCTTC
TRBD2 | once | TRBJ2-7 | TRBV5-4 | CASRPSGRGGDEQYF | TGTGCCAGCAGGCCTAGCGGGAGGGGAGGGGACGAGCAGTACTTC
NA | NA | TRBJ1-6 | TRBV5-8 | CASSLAGGQSPLHF | TGTGCCAGCAGCTTGGCGGGGGGCCAATCACCCCTCCACTTT
NA | NA | TRBJ1-3 | TRBV7-9 | CASSPRAAGNTIYF | TGTGCCAGCAGCCCCAGGGCAGCTGGAAACACCATATATTTT
TRBD1 | NA | TRBJ1-3 | TRBV12-5 | CASGLQGAGNTIYF | TGTGCTAGTGGTTTGCAGGGGGCTGGAAACACCATATATTTT
NA | NA | TRBJ2-5 | TRBV5-1 | CASSLNLAGGETQYF | TGCGCCAGCAGCTTAAACCTAGCAGGTGGGGAGACCCAGTACTTC
TRBD1 | NA | TRBJ2-1 | TRBV5-1 | CASTLGQSYNEQFF | TGCGCCAGCACCCTGGGACAGTCTTACAATGAGCAGTTCTTC
NA | once | TRBJ2-3 | TRBV11-2 | CASSPSGVLRGQYF | TGTGCCAGCAGCCCAAGCGGTGTGCTGCGGGGGCAGTATTTT
NA | NA | TRBJ1-1 | TRBV18 | CASSPVDWAGVSMNTEAFF | TGTGCCAGCTCACCTGTTGACTGGGCAGGGGTCTCTATGAACACTGAAGCTTTCTTT
NA | NA | TRBJ2-7 | TRBV19 | CASALELSYEQYF | TGTGCCAGTGCTCTAGAGCTTTCCTACGAGCAGTACTTC
NA | NA | TRBJ2-7 | TRBV5-1 | CASSLNPTEKGEQYF | TGCGCCAGCAGCTTGAATCCGACAGAGAAGGGCGAGCAGTACTTC
TRBD1 | NA | TRBJ2-7 | TRBV7-6 | CASSLNVGGRGLYEQYF | TGTGCCAGCAGCTTAAATGTCGGGGGCAGGGGGCTCTACGAGCAGTACTTC
TRBD2 | NA | TRBJ2-5 | TRBV5-1 | CASSIYPLAGGAETQYF | TGCGCCAGCAGCATATACCCTTTAGCGGGAGGCGCAGAGACCCAGTACTTC
TRBD1 | NA | TRBJ2-4 | TRBV5-6 | CASSFPTGAATKNIQYF | TGTGCCAGCAGCTTCCCGACAGGGGCCGCGACCAAAAACATTCAGTACTTC
NA | NA | TRBJ2-2 | TRBV7-8 | CASSPDDWGDTGELFF | TGTGCCAGCAGCCCCGACGACTGGGGGGACACCGGGGAGCTGTTTTTT
TRBD1 | NA | TRBJ2-3 | TRBV6-5 | CASKDRDPTDTQYF | TGTGCCAGCAAGGACAGGGATCCCACAGATACGCAGTATTTT
TRBD2 | NA | TRBJ2-7 | TRBV5-4 | CASSSKTTSGVFSYEQYF | TGTGCCAGCAGCTCAAAAACGACTAGCGGGGTGTTTTCCTACGAGCAGTACTTC
TRBD1 | NA | TRBJ1-1 | TRBV9 | CASSGTGTGGFAEAFF | TGTGCCAGCAGCGGAACCGGGACAGGGGGCTTCGCTGAAGCTTTCTTT
NA | NA | TRBJ1-1 | TRBV5-6 | CASSRNTEAFF | TGTGCCAGCAGCCGTAACACTGAAGCTTTCTTT
NA | NA | TRBJ2-3 | TRBV7-2 | CASSLIVSRGTDTQYF | TGTGCCAGCAGCTTAATCGTCTCCAGGGGCACAGATACGCAGTATTTT
NA | NA | TRBJ1-1 | TRBV5-4 | CASSSLGRVNTEAFF | TGTGCCAGCAGCTCCCTCGGTCGGGTGAACACTGAAGCTTTCTTT
TRBD1 | NA | TRBJ2-5 | TRBV29-1 | CSGQGEETQYF | TGCAGCGGACAGGGGGAAGAGACCCAGTACTTC